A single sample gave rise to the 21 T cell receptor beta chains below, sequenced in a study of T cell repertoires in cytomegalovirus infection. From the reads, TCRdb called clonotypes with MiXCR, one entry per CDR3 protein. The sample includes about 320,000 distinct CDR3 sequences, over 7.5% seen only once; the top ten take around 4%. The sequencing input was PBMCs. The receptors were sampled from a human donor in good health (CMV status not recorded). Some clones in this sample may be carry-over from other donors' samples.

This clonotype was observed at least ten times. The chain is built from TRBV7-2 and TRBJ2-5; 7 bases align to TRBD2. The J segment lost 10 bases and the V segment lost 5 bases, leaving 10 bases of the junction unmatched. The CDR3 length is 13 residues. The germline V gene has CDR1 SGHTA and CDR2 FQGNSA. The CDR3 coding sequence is TGTGCCAGCAGCCCGACACGTGGGGGGGGCCAGTACTTC. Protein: CASSPTRGGGQYF.

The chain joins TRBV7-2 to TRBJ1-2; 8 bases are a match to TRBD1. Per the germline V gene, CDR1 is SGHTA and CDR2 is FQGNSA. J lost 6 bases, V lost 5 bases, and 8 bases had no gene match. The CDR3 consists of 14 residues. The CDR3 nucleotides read TGTGCCAGCAGCCACCGACAGGGGATGAATGGCTACACCTTC. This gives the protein CASSHRQGMNGYTF. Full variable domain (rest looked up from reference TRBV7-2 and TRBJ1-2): GAGVSQSPSNKVTEKGKDVELRCDPISGHTALYWYRQSLGQGLEFLIYFQGNSAPDKSGLPSDRFSAERTGGSVSTLTIQRTQQEDSAVYLCASSHRQGMNGYTFGSGTRLTVV.

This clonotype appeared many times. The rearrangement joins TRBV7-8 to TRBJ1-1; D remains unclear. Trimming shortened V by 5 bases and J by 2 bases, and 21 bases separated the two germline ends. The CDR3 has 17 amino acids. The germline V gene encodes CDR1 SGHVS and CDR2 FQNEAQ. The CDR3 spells CASSANGVRSGNTEAFF. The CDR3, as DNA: TGTGCCAGCAGCGCAAACGGGGTCAGGAGTGGCAACACTGAAGCTTTCTTT.

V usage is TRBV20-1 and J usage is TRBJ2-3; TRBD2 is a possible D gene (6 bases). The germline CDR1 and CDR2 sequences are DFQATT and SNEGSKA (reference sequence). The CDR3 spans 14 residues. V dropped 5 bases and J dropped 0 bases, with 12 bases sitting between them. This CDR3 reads CSAQGGFSTDTQYF. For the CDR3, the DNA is TGCAGTGCTCAGGGAGGATTTAGCACAGATACGCAGTATTTT.

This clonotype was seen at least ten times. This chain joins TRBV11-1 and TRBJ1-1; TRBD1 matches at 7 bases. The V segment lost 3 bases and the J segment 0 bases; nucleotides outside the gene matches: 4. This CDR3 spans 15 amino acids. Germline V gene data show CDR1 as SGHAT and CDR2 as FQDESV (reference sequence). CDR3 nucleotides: TGTGCCAGCAGCTTGGCAGGGGGAATGAACACTGAAGCTTTCTTT. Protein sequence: CASSLAGGMNTEAFF.

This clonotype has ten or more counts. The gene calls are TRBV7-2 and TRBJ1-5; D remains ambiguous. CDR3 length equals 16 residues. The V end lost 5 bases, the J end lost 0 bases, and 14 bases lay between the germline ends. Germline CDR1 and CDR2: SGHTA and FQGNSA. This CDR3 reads CASSRVGRNSNQPQHF. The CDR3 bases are TGTGCCAGCAGCCGCGTTGGACGGAATAGCAATCAGCCCCAGCATTTT.

As DNA, the CDR3 is TGTGCCAGCAGCCTGACAGGGGTCAGGAATGAGCAGTTCTTC. Its protein is CASSLTGVRNEQFF. V gene TRBV6-2 or TRBV6-3 combines with J gene TRBJ2-1; the match to TRBD1 covers 8 bases. Germline assignment: CDR1 MNHEY and CDR2 SVGEGT. Trimming cost V 6 bases and J 7 bases; bases outside gene matches: 8. The CDR3 covers 14 residues.

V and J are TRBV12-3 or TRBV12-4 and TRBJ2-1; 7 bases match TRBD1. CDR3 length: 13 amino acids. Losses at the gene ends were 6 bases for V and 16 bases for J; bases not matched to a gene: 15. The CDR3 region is CASRLRQGLWSFF. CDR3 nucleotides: TGTGCCAGCAGACTCAGACAGGGATTGTGGAGCTTCTTC.

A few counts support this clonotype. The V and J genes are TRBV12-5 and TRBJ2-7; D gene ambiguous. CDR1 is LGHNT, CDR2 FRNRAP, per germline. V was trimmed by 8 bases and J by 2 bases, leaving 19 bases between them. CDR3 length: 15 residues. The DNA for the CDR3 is TGTGCTAGTTTTCGCGTAGTGGACGGTGCCTACGAGCAGTACTTC. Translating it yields CASFRVVDGAYEQYF.

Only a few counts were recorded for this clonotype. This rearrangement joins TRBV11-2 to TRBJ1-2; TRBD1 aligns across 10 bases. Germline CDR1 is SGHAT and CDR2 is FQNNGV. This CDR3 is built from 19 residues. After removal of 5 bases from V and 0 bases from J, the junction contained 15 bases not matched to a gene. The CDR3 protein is CASSRTGTGVGLPNYGYTF. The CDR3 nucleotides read TGTGCCAGCAGCCGTACAGGGACAGGGGTCGGTCTCCCTAACTATGGCTACACCTTC.

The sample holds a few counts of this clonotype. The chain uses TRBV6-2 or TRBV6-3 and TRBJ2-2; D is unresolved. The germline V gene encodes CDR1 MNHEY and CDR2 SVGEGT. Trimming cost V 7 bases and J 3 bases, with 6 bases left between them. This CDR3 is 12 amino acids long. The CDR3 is CASKLYTGELFF. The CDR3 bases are TGTGCCAGCAAATTATACACCGGGGAGCTGTTTTTT.

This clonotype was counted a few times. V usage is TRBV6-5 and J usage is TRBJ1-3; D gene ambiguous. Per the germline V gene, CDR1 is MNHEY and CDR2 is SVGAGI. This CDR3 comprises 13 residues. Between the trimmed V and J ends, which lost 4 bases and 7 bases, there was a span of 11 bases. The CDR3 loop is CASSSVFGNTIYF. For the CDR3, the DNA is TGTGCCAGCAGTTCTGTATTCGGGAACACCATATATTTT.

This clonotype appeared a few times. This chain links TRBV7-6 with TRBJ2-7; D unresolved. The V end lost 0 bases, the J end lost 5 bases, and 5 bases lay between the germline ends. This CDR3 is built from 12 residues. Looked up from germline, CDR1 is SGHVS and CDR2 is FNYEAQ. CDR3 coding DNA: TGTGCCAGCAGCTTAGCTAAGAACGAGCAGTACTTC. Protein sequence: CASSLAKNEQYF. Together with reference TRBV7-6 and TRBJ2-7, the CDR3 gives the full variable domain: GAGVSQSPRYKVTKRGQDVALRCDPISGHVSLYWYRQALGQGPEFLTYFNYEAQQDKSGLPNDRFSAERPEGSISTLTIQRTEQRDSAMYRCASSLAKNEQYFGPGTRLTVT.

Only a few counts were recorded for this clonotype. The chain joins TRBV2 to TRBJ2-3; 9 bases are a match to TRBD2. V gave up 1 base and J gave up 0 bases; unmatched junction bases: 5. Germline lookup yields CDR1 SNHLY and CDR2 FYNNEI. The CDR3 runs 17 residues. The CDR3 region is CASSEEITSGSTDTQYF. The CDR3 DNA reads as TGTGCCAGCAGTGAAGAGATCACTAGCGGGAGCACAGATACGCAGTATTTT.

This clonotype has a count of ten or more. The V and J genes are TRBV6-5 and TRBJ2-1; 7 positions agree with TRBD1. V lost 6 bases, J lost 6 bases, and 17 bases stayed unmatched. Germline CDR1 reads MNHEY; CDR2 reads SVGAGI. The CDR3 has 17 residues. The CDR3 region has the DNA TGTGCCAGCAGGGCAGGGGGTTTACCTCCTCGGGCCAATGAGCAGTTCTTC. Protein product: CASRAGGLPPRANEQFF.

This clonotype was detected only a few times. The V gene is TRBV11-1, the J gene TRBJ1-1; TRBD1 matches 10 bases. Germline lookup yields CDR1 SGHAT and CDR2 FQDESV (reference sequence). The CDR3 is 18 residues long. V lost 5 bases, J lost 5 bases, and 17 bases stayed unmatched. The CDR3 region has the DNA TGTGCCAGCAGCCTGAAACCCCGGGACAGGGGAAGTATGACTGAAGCTTTCTTT. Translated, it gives CASSLKPRDRGSMTEAFF.

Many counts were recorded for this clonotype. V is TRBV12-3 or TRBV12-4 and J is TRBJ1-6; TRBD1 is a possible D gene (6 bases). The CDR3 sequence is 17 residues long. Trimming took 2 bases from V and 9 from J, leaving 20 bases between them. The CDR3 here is CASSLKWGGRTGSPLHF. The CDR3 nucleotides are TGTGCCAGCAGTTTAAAGTGGGGGGGGCGAACCGGTTCACCCCTCCACTTT.

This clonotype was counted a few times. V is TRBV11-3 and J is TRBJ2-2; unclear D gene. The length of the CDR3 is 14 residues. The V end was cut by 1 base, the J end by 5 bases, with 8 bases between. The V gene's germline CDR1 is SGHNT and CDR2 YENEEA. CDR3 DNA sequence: TGTGCCAGCAGCTTAGGTTATTCGACCGGGGAGCTGTTTTTT. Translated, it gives CASSLGYSTGELFF.

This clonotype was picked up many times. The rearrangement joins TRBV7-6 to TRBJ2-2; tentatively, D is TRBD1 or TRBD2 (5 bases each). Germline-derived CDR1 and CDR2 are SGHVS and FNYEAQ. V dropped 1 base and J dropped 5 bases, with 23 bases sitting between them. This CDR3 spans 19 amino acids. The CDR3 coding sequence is TGTGCCAGCAGCTTAGGTCCCCTTGGGTCAGGGACGAGGACCGGGGAGCTGTTTTTT. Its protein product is CASSLGPLGSGTRTGELFF.

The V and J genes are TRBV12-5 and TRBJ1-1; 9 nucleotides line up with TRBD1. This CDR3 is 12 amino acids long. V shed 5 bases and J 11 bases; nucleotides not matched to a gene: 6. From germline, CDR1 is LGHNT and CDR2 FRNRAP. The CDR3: CASGTGQGAAFF. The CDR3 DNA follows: TGTGCTAGTGGTACGGGACAGGGTGCCGCTTTCTTT.

This CDR3 is CASSSTGKTEAFF. In DNA, the CDR3 is TGTGCCAGCAGCTCCACCGGGAAAACTGAAGCTTTCTTT. The rearrangement links TRBV11-2 to TRBJ1-1; no clear D. The CDR3 runs 13 residues. Germline V gene lookup returns CDR1 SGHAT and CDR2 FQNNGV. V lost 4 bases and J lost 5, with 11 bases in between.